What follows describes a single T cell receptor beta chain. The target antigen is unknown. Trimming pared 0 bases from V and 5 bases from J, leaving 16 bases between. CDR1 is LGHNA, CDR2 YSLEER, per germline. The CDR3 runs 16 residues. These data originate in a study of CD8+ T cells in alopecia areata. About the research overall: Patients in the treated group were given tofacitinib by mouth, 5 to 10 mg twice a day. Study-wide findings and caveats: Unlike in mice, where it was clearer, TCR sharing across patients was less clear, possibly HLA-related.

cDNA reverse transcribed from extracted RNA served as the sequencing template. Sequencing used immunoSEQ multiplex PCR; TCRdb keeps in-frame clones, though not all of them. The table includes 130,000 to 150,000 clones, approximately 50% detected once. Separation by sorting yielded CD4+ and CD8+ T cells from PBMCs. This specimen consisted of CD4+ T cells sorted from blood, obtained at week 0. The sequence came from a human donor with alopecia areata. The chain carries TRBV4-3 and TRBJ2-5; either TRBD1 or TRBD2 may fit D (5 bases each). CDR3 DNA sequence: TGCGCCAGCAGCCAAGACGGCAGGGTTAGAGGGGAGACCCAGTACTTC. Its protein product is CASSQDGRVRGETQYF.